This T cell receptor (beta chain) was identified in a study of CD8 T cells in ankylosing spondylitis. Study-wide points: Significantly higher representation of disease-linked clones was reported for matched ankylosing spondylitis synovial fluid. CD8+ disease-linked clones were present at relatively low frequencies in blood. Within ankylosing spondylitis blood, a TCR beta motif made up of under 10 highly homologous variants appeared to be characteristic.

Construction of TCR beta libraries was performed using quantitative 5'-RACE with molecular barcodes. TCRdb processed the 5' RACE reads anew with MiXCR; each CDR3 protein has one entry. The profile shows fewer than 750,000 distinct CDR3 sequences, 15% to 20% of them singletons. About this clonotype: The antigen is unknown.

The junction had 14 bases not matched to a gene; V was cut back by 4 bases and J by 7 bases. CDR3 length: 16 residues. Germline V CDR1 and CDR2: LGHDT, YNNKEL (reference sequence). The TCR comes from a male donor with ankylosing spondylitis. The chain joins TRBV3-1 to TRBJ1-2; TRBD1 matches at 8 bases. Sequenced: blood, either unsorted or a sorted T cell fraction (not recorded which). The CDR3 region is CASSLYPGQAAGGYTF. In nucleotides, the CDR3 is TGTGCCAGCAGCCTTTACCCGGGACAGGCGGCGGGTGGCTACACCTTC.